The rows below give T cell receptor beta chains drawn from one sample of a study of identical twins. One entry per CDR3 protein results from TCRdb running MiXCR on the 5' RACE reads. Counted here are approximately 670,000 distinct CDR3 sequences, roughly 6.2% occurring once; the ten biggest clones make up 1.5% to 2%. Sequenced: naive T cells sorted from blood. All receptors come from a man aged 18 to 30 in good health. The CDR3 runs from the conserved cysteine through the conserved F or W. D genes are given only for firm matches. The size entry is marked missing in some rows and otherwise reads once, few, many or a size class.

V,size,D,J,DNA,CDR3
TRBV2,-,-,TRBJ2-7,TGTGCCAGCAGTGAAGAGGCTTGGGTCAGGGGCCAATACGAGCAGTACTTC,CASSEEAWVRGQYEQYF
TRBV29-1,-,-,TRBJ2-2,TGCAGCGTTGATTCAGGAGTCAGAAGCGGGGAGCTGTTTTTT,CSVDSGVRSGELFF
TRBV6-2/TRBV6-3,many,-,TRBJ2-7,TGTGCCAGCAGTTACTCTCTTGCAACCTACGAGCAGTACTTC,CASSYSLATYEQYF
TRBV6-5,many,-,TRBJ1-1,TGTGCCAGCAGTTACTCCCCCGGGCACAATGAAGCTTTCTTT,CASSYSPGHNEAFF
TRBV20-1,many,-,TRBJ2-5,TGCAGTGCTAGAGATGGCGCGGGAAGAGAAGAGACCCAGTACTTC,CSARDGAGREETQYF
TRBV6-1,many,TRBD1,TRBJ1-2,TGTGCCAGCAGTGCCGCCGGGACAGTCGCGGGCTACACCTTC,CASSAAGTVAGYTF
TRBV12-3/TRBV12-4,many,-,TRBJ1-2,TGTGCCAGCATGCCCGGGATACATGGCTACACCTTC,CASMPGIHGYTF
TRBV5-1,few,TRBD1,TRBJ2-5,TGCGCCAGCAGCTCCCACGGACAGGGAATCCAAGAGACCCAGTACTTC,CASSSHGQGIQETQYF
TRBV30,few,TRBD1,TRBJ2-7,TGTGCCTGGAGACAGGGGGCGAGGGAGCAGTACTTC,CAWRQGAREQYF
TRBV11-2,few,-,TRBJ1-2,TGTGCCAGCAGCTTAGATCCCGGGGGGCTCTACACCTTC,CASSLDPGGLYTF
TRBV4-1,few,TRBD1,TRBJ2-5,TGCGCCAGCAGTGTTTATATGACAGGGCAAGAGACCCAGTACTTC,CASSVYMTGQETQYF
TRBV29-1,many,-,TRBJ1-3,TGCAGCGTTGATAAGGACGGAGCTGGAAACACCATATATTTT,CSVDKDGAGNTIYF
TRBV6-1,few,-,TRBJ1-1,TGTGCCAGCAGTGATCGGTGGAGACATTTGAACACTGAAGCTTTCTTT,CASSDRWRHLNTEAFF